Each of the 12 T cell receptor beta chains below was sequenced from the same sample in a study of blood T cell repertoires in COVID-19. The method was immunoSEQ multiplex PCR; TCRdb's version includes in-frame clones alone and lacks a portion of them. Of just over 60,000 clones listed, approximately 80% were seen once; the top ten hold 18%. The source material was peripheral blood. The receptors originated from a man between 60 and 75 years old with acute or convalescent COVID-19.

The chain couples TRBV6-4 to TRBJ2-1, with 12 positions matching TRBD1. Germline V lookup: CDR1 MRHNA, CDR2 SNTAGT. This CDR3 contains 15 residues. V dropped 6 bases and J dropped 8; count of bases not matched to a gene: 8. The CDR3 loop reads CASSLGTGGGDEQFF. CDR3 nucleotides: TGTGCCAGCAGCCTCGGGACAGGGGGCGGCGATGAGCAGTTCTTC.

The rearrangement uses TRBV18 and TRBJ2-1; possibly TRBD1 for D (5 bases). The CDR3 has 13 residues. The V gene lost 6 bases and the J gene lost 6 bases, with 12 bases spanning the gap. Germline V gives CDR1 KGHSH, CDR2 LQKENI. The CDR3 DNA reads TGTGCCAGCTCCTCGCAGGGTGGCAATGAGCAGTTCTTC. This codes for CASSSQGGNEQFF.

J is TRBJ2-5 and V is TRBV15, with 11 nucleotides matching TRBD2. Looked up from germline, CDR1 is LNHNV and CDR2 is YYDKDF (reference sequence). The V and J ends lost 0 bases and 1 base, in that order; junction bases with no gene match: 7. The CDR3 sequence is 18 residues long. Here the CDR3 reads CATSRDLSGRGGQETQYF. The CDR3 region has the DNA TGTGCCACCAGCAGAGATCTTAGCGGGAGGGGCGGCCAAGAGACCCAGTACTTC.

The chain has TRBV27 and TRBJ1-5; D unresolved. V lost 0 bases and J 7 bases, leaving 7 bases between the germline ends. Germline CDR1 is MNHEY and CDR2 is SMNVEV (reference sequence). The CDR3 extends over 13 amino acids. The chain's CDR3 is CASSLSRVQPQHF. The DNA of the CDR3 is TGTGCCAGCAGTTTATCCCGGGTCCAGCCCCAGCATTTT.

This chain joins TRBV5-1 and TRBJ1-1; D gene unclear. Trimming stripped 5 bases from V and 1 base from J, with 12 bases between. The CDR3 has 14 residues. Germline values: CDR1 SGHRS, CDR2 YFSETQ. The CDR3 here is CASRPTTTNTEAFF. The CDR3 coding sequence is TGCGCCAGCAGACCGACAACGACGAACACTGAAGCTTTCTTT.

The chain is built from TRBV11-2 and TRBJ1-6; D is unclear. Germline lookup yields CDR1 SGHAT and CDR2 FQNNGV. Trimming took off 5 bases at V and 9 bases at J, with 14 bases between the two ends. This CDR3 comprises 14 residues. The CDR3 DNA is TGTGCCAGCAGCCGTCCTATTTCAGGTTCACCCCTCCACTTT. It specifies CASSRPISGSPLHF. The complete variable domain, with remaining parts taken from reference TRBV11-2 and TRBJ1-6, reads EAGVAQSPRYKIIEKRQSVAFWCNPISGHATLYWYQQILGQGPKLLIQFQNNGVVDDSQLPKDRFSAERLKGVDSTLKIQPAKLEDSAVYLCASSRPISGSPLHFGNGTRLTVT.

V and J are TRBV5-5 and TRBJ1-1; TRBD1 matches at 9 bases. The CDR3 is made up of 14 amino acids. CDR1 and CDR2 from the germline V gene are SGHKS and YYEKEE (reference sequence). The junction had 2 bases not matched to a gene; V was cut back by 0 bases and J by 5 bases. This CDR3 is CASSLGGQGTEAFF. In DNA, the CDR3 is TGTGCCAGCAGCTTGGGTGGACAGGGGACTGAAGCTTTCTTT.

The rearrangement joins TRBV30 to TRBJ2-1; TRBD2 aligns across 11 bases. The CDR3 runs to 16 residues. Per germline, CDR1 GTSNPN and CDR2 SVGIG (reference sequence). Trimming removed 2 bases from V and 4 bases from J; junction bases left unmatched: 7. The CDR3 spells CAWSPGSGRGYNEQFF. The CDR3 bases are TGTGCCTGGAGTCCTGGTAGCGGGAGGGGATACAATGAGCAGTTCTTC.

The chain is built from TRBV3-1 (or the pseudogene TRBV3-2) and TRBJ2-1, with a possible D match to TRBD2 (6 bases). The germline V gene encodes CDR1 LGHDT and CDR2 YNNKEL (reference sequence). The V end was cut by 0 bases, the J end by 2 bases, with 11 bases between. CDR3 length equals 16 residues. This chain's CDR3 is CASSQEAGRTYNEQFF. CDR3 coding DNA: TGTGCCAGCAGCCAAGAGGCGGGACGGACCTACAATGAGCAGTTCTTC.

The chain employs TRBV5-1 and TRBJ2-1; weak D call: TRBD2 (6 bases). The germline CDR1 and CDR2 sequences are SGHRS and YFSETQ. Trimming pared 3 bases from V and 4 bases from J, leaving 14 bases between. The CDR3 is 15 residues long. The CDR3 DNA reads TGCGCCAGCAGCTCTAGGGAGGAAGGTTACAATGAGCAGTTCTTC. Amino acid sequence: CASSSREEGYNEQFF.

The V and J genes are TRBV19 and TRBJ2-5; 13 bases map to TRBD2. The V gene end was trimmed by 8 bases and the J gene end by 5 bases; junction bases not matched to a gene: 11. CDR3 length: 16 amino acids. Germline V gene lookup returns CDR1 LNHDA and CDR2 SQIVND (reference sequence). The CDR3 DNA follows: TGTGCCAGTTCTCCTACTAGCGGGAGGGCCTGGGAGACCCAGTACTTC. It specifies CASSPTSGRAWETQYF.

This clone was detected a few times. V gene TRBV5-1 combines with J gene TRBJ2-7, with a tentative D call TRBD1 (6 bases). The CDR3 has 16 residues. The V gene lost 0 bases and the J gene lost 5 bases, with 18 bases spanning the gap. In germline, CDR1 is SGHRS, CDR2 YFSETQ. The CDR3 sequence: CASSLAGAGPPNEQYF. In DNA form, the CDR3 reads TGCGCCAGCAGCTTGGCAGGGGCAGGACCCCCTAACGAGCAGTACTTC.